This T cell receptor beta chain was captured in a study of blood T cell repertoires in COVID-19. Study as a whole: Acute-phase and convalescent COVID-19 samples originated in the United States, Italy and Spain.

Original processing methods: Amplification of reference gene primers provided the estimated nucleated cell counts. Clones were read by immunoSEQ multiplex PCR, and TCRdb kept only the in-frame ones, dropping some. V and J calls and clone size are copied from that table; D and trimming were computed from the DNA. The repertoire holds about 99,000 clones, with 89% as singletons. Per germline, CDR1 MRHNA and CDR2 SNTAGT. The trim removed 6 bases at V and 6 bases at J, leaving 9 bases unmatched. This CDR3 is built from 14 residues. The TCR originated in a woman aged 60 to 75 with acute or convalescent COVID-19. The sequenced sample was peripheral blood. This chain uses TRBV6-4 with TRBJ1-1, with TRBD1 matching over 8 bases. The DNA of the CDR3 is TGTGCCAGCAGCGTTAGTCAGGGGGCCCCTGAAGCTTTCTTT. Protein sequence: CASSVSQGAPEAFF.